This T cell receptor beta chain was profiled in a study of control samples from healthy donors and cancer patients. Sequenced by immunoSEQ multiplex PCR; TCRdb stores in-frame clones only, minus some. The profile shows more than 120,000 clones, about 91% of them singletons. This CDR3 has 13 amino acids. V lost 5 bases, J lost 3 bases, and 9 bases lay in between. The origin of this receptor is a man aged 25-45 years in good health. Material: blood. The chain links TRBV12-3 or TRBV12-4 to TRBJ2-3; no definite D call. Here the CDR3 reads CASSPSGTDTQYF. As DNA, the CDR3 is TGTGCCAGCAGTCCATCCGGGACAGATACGCAGTATTTT.